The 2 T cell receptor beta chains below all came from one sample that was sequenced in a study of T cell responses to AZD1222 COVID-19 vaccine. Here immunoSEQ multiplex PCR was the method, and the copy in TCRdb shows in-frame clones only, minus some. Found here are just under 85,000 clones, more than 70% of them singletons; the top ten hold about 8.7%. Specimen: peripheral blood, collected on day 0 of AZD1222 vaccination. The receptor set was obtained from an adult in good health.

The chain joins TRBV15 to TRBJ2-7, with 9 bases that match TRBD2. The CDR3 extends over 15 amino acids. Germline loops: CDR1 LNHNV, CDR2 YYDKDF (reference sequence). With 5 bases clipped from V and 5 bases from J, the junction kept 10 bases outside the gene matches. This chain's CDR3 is CATSAGGAGVNEQYF. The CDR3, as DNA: TGTGCCACCAGCGCGGGGGGGGCAGGGGTTAACGAGCAGTACTTC.

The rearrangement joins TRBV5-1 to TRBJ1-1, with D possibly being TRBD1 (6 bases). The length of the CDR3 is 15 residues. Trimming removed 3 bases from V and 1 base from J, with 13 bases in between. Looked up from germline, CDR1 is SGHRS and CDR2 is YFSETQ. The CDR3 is CASSSGGGWNTEAFF. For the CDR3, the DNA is TGCGCCAGCAGCTCTGGCGGGGGCTGGAACACTGAAGCTTTCTTT.